The 22 T cell receptor beta chains in this list originate from one sample, sequenced in a study of blood T cell repertoires in COVID-19. TCRdb's table, derived via immunoSEQ multiplex PCR, lists solely in-frame clones and lacks some. The sample lists approximately 300,000 clones, about nine tenths occurring once. Sequencing input: peripheral blood. The receptors were sampled from a woman aged 25 to 39 with COVID-19, enrolled during active disease.

DNA of the CDR3: TGTGCCAGCAGCCCCAGCGGATTCTACGAGCAGTACTTC. It yields the protein CASSPSGFYEQYF. J is TRBJ2-7 and V is TRBV11-2; a weak D match, TRBD2 (5 bases). The germline CDR1 and CDR2 sequences are SGHAT and FQNNGV. The CDR3 totals 13 residues. Trimming took 5 bases from V and 3 from J, leaving 11 bases between them.

V usage is TRBV7-2 and J usage is TRBJ2-1; 10 bases are shared with TRBD2. The V gene's germline CDR1 is SGHTA and CDR2 FQGNSA. The length of the CDR3 is 15 residues. With 2 bases clipped from V and 4 bases from J, the junction kept 2 bases outside the gene matches. CDR3 residues: CASSLKAGGYNEQFF. CDR3 coding DNA: TGTGCCAGCAGCTTAAAAGCGGGAGGGTACAATGAGCAGTTCTTC.

In its sample, this clone was seen once. V is TRBV6-2 or TRBV6-3 and J is TRBJ2-7, with TRBD2 matching 14 bases. Trimming cost V 5 bases and J 5 bases; bases outside gene matches: 11. The V gene's germline CDR1 is MNHEY and CDR2 SVGEGT. The CDR3 length is 17 residues. The CDR3: CASSPGLAGGRRDEQYF. CDR3 bases: TGTGCCAGCAGTCCCGGACTAGCGGGAGGAAGGAGGGACGAGCAGTACTTC.

V is TRBV28 and J is TRBJ2-7; D possibly corresponds to TRBD2 (5 bases). From germline, CDR1 is MDHEN and CDR2 SYDVKM. V lost 5 bases and J lost 5, with 10 bases in between. The CDR3 runs 12 residues. CDR3 region: CASSKDFDEQYF. The CDR3 nucleotides are TGTGCCAGCAGTAAGGACTTTGACGAGCAGTACTTC.

The gene calls are TRBV2 and TRBJ2-5, with TRBD1 as a possible D gene (6 bases). The V end was cut by 8 bases, the J end by 6 bases, with 19 bases between. CDR3 length equals 14 residues. Germline CDR1 is SNHLY and CDR2 is FYNNEI. In DNA, the CDR3 is TGTGCCAGCTCACCCCCCGCAGGGGCCCAGACCCAGTACTTC. This encodes CASSPPAGAQTQYF.

This clone was counted between two and nine times. The chain employs TRBV30 and TRBJ2-7; D may be TRBD1 (6 bases). Germline CDR1 reads GTSNPN; CDR2 reads SVGIG (reference sequence). Between the trimmed V and J ends, which lost 4 bases and 7 bases, there was a span of 17 bases. CDR3 length: 13 residues. The CDR3 here is CAWKVGQGTEQYF. Here the CDR3 DNA reads TGTGCCTGGAAGGTTGGGCAGGGGACAGAGCAGTACTTC.

The rearrangement links TRBV10-2 to TRBJ2-7; unclear D gene. Per the germline V gene, CDR1 is WSHSY and CDR2 is SAAADI. Trimming removed 3 bases from V and 4 bases from J, with 4 bases in between. This CDR3 spans 11 amino acids. CDR3 sequence (DNA): TGCGCCAGCAGTGACAGGTACGAGCAGTACTTC. It translates to CASSDRYEQYF.

This clone has just one count. The chain combines TRBV12-3 or TRBV12-4 with TRBJ2-5; D gene ambiguous. With 2 bases removed from V and 1 base from J, the gap between germline ends came to 5 bases. The CDR3 consists of 13 residues. The CDR3 protein is CASSLLLQETQYF. Here the CDR3 DNA reads TGTGCCAGCAGTTTATTACTCCAAGAGACCCAGTACTTC.

CDR3 residues: CASRFGTFSGRMNTEAFF. The CDR3 nucleotides are TGTGCCAGCAGGTTTGGGACGTTTTCAGGGAGGATGAACACTGAAGCTTTCTTT. The gene calls are TRBV28 and TRBJ1-1; tentatively, D is TRBD1 (5 bases). The CDR3 is 18 amino acids. Trimming shortened V by 6 bases and J by 0 bases, and 23 bases separated the two germline ends. CDR1 is MDHEN, CDR2 SYDVKM, per germline.

This chain uses TRBV5-4 with TRBJ2-1; 12 bases match TRBD1. CDR1 and CDR2 from the germline V gene are SGHNT and YYREEE (reference sequence). This CDR3 contains 17 residues. Trimming at V came to 0 bases and at J to 9 bases, leaving 10 bases not matched to a gene. Here the CDR3 reads CASSLAWGQGAQGEQFF. CDR3 in DNA: TGTGCCAGCAGCTTGGCCTGGGGACAGGGGGCGCAGGGTGAGCAGTTCTTC.

The chain combines TRBV9 with TRBJ1-1; 11 bases are a match to TRBD1. Germline CDR1 reads SGDLS; CDR2 reads YYNGEE. Unmatched junction bases numbered 1, after V lost 0 bases and J lost 6 bases. The CDR3 extends over 14 amino acids. This chain's CDR3 is CASSVAGQGAEAFF. The CDR3 nucleotides read TGTGCCAGCAGCGTAGCGGGACAGGGGGCTGAAGCTTTCTTT.

This clone was found once. The CDR3 reads CAISEDRAVYYGYTF. In nucleotides, the CDR3 is TGTGCCATCAGTGAGGACAGGGCCGTTTACTATGGCTACACCTTC. The chain uses TRBV10-3 and TRBJ1-2; TRBD1 aligns across 7 bases. J gave up 3 bases and V 2 bases, and 6 bases lay outside the gene matches. CDR1 and CDR2 (germline): ENHRY, SYGVKD. This CDR3 spans 15 amino acids.

The chain couples TRBV28 to TRBJ2-2; perhaps TRBD2 as D (5 bases). CDR1 MDHEN and CDR2 SYDVKM come from the germline V gene. CDR3 size: 13 residues. The V end was cut by 7 bases, the J end by 2 bases, with 8 bases between. CDR3 DNA: TGTGCCAGCACTTCGGGAAACACCGGGGAGCTGTTTTTT. This sequence encodes CASTSGNTGELFF.

The chain has TRBV4-3 and TRBJ1-1, with 8 bases aligning to TRBD1. After removal of 6 bases from V and 1 base from J, the junction contained 7 bases not matched to a gene. The length of the CDR3 is 15 residues. Germline V gene data show CDR1 as LGHNA and CDR2 as YSLEER. The CDR3 loop is CASRAGGAGNTEAFF. The CDR3 DNA reads TGCGCCAGCAGGGCAGGGGGCGCCGGGAACACTGAAGCTTTCTTT.

The chain joins TRBV9 to TRBJ2-7; 7 nucleotides line up with TRBD1. V dropped 0 bases and J dropped 3; count of bases not matched to a gene: 3. CDR3 length: 14 amino acids. Germline V gives CDR1 SGDLS, CDR2 YYNGEE. CDR3 loop: CASSVGQGDYEQYF. Here the CDR3 DNA reads TGTGCCAGCAGCGTAGGGCAGGGGGACTACGAGCAGTACTTC.

This rearrangement joins TRBV5-4 to TRBJ2-5; D perhaps matches TRBD1 (5 bases). CDR1 and CDR2 (germline): SGHNT, YYREEE (reference sequence). Between the trimmed V and J ends, which lost 1 base and 2 bases, there was a span of 9 bases. This CDR3 is 14 amino acids long. The CDR3 DNA is TGTGCCAGCAGCTTGTACAGGACGCAAGAGACCCAGTACTTC. Translation: CASSLYRTQETQYF.

The chain combines TRBV5-1 with TRBJ2-7; 10 bases are shared with TRBD1. This CDR3 is 15 amino acids long. In germline, CDR1 is SGHRS, CDR2 YFSETQ. V was clipped by 4 bases and J by 5 bases; unmatched bases: 9. The CDR3 loop reads CASSTIGTGVNEQYF. In DNA, the CDR3 is TGCGCCAGCAGCACTATTGGGACAGGGGTCAACGAGCAGTACTTC.

V gene TRBV28 combines with J gene TRBJ2-7, with TRBD2 matching 8 bases. The V segment lost 5 bases and the J segment 3 bases; nucleotides outside the gene matches: 12. Germline V gene data show CDR1 as MDHEN and CDR2 as SYDVKM. This CDR3 comprises 16 residues. CDR3 region: CASSPLGAGDVYEQYF. CDR3 sequence (DNA): TGTGCCAGCAGTCCCCTAGGAGCGGGGGATGTCTACGAGCAGTACTTC.

On this clone itself: Different DNA sequences within this sample yield the same CDR3. The chain couples TRBV4-1 to TRBJ1-5; no reliable D call. Germline CDR1 MGHRA, CDR2 YSYEKL. The V gene lost 1 base and the J gene lost 4 bases, with 5 bases spanning the gap. The CDR3 spans 13 residues. The CDR3, as DNA: TGCGCCAGCAGCCAAGGAGTAAATCAGCCCCAGCATTTT. Its protein product is CASSQGVNQPQHF.

The chain joins TRBV28 to TRBJ2-1, with 8 bases identical to TRBD1. The V segment lost 4 bases and the J segment 2 bases; nucleotides outside the gene matches: 4. The CDR3 is made up of 15 amino acids. Germline loops: CDR1 MDHEN, CDR2 SYDVKM. In DNA, the CDR3 is TGTGCCAGCAGTTCGCAGGGGGCCCCCTACAATGAGCAGTTCTTC. It specifies CASSSQGAPYNEQFF. Using reference TRBV28 and TRBJ2-1 for the parts outside the CDR3, the full variable domain is DVKVTQSSRYLVKRTGEKVFLECVQDMDHENMFWYRQDPGLGLRLIYFSYDVKMKEKGDIPEGYSVSREKKERFSLILESASTNQTSMYLCASSSQGAPYNEQFFGPGTRLTVL.

This clone has a handful of counts. The V and J genes are TRBV6-5 and TRBJ2-5; unclear D gene. Germline values: CDR1 MNHEY, CDR2 SVGAGI. CDR3 length: 13 residues. V gave up 0 bases and J gave up 1 base, with 3 bases separating them. The CDR3 is CASSYSSQETQYF. The CDR3 DNA is TGTGCCAGCAGTTACTCGAGCCAAGAGACCCAGTACTTC.

The chain has TRBV4-1 and TRBJ2-2; TRBD2 aligns across 9 bases. Germline values: CDR1 MGHRA, CDR2 YSYEKL. Germline trimming cut 0 bases from V and 7 bases from J; bases unmatched to any gene: 9. CDR3 length: 17 residues. CDR3 in amino acids: CASSQDRSGSSGGELFF. The CDR3 region has the DNA TGCGCCAGCAGCCAAGATCGTAGCGGGAGCAGTGGCGGGGAGCTGTTTTTT.